One sample yielded the 5 T cell receptor beta chains listed below, sequenced in a study of T cells in localized non-small cell lung cancer. Using immunoSEQ multiplex PCR, the repertoire was profiled, and TCRdb retains in-frame clones only, with some absent. The table has some 40,000 clones, about 92% seen once. The sample was peripheral blood, taken before any cancer treatment. The receptors here all came from a female donor at least 60 years old with stage I lung adenocarcinoma.

The chain links TRBV28 to TRBJ1-1; a possible D gene is TRBD1 (5 bases). This CDR3 comprises 12 residues. Trimming stripped 4 bases from V and 4 bases from J, with 7 bases between. CDR1 and CDR2 (germline): MDHEN, SYDVKM. The CDR3 reads CASSSGGTEAFF. The DNA for the CDR3 is TGTGCCAGCAGTTCCGGGGGCACTGAAGCTTTCTTT.

This clone has only one observation. The rearrangement uses TRBV5-1 and TRBJ1-2; the match to TRBD1 covers 7 bases. V lost 4 bases to trimming and J lost 0 bases; unmatched junction nucleotides: 3. Germline values: CDR1 SGHRS, CDR2 YFSETQ. The CDR3 contains 14 residues. CDR3 bases: TGCGCCAGCAGCGCCGGGACAGCTAACTATGGCTACACCTTC. It specifies CASSAGTANYGYTF.

V gene TRBV5-4 combines with J gene TRBJ2-3, with 9 bases that match TRBD2. The CDR3 runs 19 residues. Looked up from germline, CDR1 is SGHNT and CDR2 is YYREEE (reference sequence). With 0 bases clipped from V and 2 bases from J, the junction kept 13 bases outside the gene matches. CDR3 DNA: TGTGCCAGCAGCTTGGCTTGGAGGTTAGCGGGGGCTTACACAGATACGCAGTATTTT. It specifies CASSLAWRLAGAYTDTQYF.

This chain links TRBV7-8 with TRBJ1-5; no definite D call. This CDR3 contains 15 residues. V lost 1 base to trimming and J lost 3 bases, with 10 bases between them. Germline CDR1 is SGHVS and CDR2 is FQNEAQ. In DNA, the CDR3 is TGTGCCAGCAGCTTAGATGGCACATACAATCAGCCCCAGCATTTT. Protein product: CASSLDGTYNQPQHF. Full variable domain (missing parts from reference TRBV7-8 and TRBJ1-5): GAGVSQSPRYKVAKRGQDVALRCDPISGHVSLFWYQQALGQGPEFLTYFQNEAQLDKSGLPSDRFFAERPEGSVSTLKIQRTQQEDSAVYLCASSLDGTYNQPQHFGDGTRLSIL.

J is TRBJ2-3 and V is TRBV2; 10 nucleotides align to TRBD2. Germline values: CDR1 SNHLY, CDR2 FYNNEI. The CDR3 extends over 15 amino acids. V was pared by 6 bases and J by 2 bases, with 5 bases of the junction left unmatched. CDR3 sequence reads: CASRGTSDYTDTQYF. DNA for the CDR3: TGTGCCAGCAGGGGGACTAGCGACTACACAGATACGCAGTATTTT. The full variable domain, rest sourced from reference TRBV2 and TRBJ2-3, is EPEVTQTPSHQVTQMGQEVILRCVPISNHLYFYWYRQILGQKVEFLVSFYNNEISEKSEIFDDQFSVERPDGSNFTLKIRSTKLEDSAMYFCASRGTSDYTDTQYFGPGTRLTVL.